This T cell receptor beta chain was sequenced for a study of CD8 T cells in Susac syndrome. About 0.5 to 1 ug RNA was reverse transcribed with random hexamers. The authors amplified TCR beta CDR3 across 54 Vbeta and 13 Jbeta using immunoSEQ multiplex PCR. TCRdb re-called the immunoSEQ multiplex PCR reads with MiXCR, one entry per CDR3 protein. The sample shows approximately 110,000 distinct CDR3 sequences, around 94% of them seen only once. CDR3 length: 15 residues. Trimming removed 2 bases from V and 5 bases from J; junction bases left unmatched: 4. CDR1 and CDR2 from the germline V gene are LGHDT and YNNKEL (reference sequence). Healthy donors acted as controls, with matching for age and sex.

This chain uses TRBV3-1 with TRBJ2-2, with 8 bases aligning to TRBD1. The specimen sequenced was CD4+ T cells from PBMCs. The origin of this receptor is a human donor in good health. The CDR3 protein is CASSQFTGGTGELFF. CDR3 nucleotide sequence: TGTGCCAGCAGCCAATTCACAGGGGGGACCGGGGAGCTGTTTTTT.